The 27 T cell receptor beta chains in this list originate from one sample, sequenced in a study of T cell responses to AZD1222 COVID-19 vaccine. Sequencing was performed with immunoSEQ multiplex PCR; in TCRdb, only in-frame clones are kept and a portion is missing. In the table there are about 160,000 clones, 92% of which are singletons. The source was peripheral blood, collected 28 days after the second AZD1222 dose. These receptor sequences come from an adult who received the AZD1222 COVID-19 vaccine.

The rearrangement uses TRBV14 and TRBJ1-3; no reliable D call. The germline gives CDR1 SGHDN, CDR2 FVKESK. CDR3 length equals 13 residues. Trimming stripped 1 base from V and 4 bases from J, with 5 bases between. The CDR3 here is CASSQGEGNTIYF. DNA for the CDR3: TGTGCCAGCAGCCAAGGGGAAGGAAACACCATATATTTT.

The chain is built from TRBV7-8 and TRBJ2-1; 8 bases match TRBD2. This CDR3 contains 17 residues. V was clipped by 0 bases and J by 2 bases; unmatched bases: 6. Germline V lookup: CDR1 SGHVS, CDR2 FQNEAQ. In DNA, the CDR3 is TGTGCCAGCAGCTTAGCCGAGGCGGGGGGTGCCTACAATGAGCAGTTCTTC. As protein: CASSLAEAGGAYNEQFF. The full variable domain, rest sourced from reference TRBV7-8 and TRBJ2-1, is GAGVSQSPRYKVAKRGQDVALRCDPISGHVSLFWYQQALGQGPEFLTYFQNEAQLDKSGLPSDRFFAERPEGSVSTLKIQRTQQEDSAVYLCASSLAEAGGAYNEQFFGPGTRLTVL.

This clone has only one observation. The rearrangement uses TRBV4-2 and TRBJ2-3; perhaps TRBD2 as D (6 bases). V dropped 1 base and J dropped 1 base, with 12 bases sitting between them. Germline CDR1 and CDR2: LGHNA and YNFKEQ. CDR3 size: 16 residues. The CDR3 DNA reads TGTGCCAGCAGCCAAGTGGGCGGGACCCGCACAGATACGCAGTATTTT. Its translation is CASSQVGGTRTDTQYF.

V and J are TRBV6-2 or TRBV6-3 and TRBJ1-2; the D gene is possibly TRBD1 (5 bases). The CDR3 sequence is 14 residues long. The germline CDR1 and CDR2 sequences are MNHEY and SVGEGT. The V end lost 4 bases, the J end lost 8 bases, and 17 bases lay between the germline ends. The CDR3 DNA is TGTGCCAGCAGTTCCCGGATGTTGGGGGACGGCTACACCTTC. Its translation is CASSSRMLGDGYTF.

The chain has TRBV15 and TRBJ2-6; D is unresolved. This CDR3 has 12 residues. The V end was cut by 6 bases, the J end by 4 bases, with 4 bases between. Germline lookup yields CDR1 LNHNV and CDR2 YYDKDF (reference sequence). The CDR3 DNA reads TGTGCCACCAGTACGGGGGCCAACGTCCTGACTTTC. Its protein product is CATSTGANVLTF.

V gene TRBV4-2 combines with J gene TRBJ2-2, with D perhaps matching TRBD2 (6 bases). The CDR3 runs 16 residues. In germline, CDR1 is LGHNA, CDR2 YNFKEQ. The V end was cut by 0 bases, the J end by 2 bases, with 10 bases between. CDR3 DNA sequence: TGTGCCAGCAGCCAAGATATTGGACTAAACACCGGGGAGCTGTTTTTT. Translating it yields CASSQDIGLNTGELFF.

The chain recombines TRBV5-6 with TRBJ1-4; 12 nucleotides agree with TRBD1. The CDR3 runs 18 residues. V shed 3 bases and J 2 bases; nucleotides not matched to a gene: 8. The germline CDR1 and CDR2 sequences are SGHDT and YYEEEE. CDR3: CASSSGQGAPGTNEKLFF. The CDR3 region has the DNA TGTGCCAGCAGCTCGGGACAGGGGGCGCCTGGGACTAATGAAAAACTGTTTTTT.

The chain links TRBV19 to TRBJ1-2; TRBD1 aligns across 11 bases. The germline gives CDR1 LNHDA, CDR2 SQIVND (reference sequence). V shed 8 bases and J 5 bases; nucleotides not matched to a gene: 10. The CDR3 has 15 amino acids. CDR3 loop: CASQFGTGGRYGYTF. CDR3 bases: TGTGCCAGTCAATTCGGGACAGGGGGACGGTATGGCTACACCTTC.

The table lists this clone with a count of one. The chain carries TRBV7-9 and TRBJ2-1; perhaps TRBD2 as D (5 bases). This CDR3 region has 14 residues. V was trimmed by 2 bases and J by 9 bases, leaving 14 bases between them. The V gene's germline CDR1 is SEHNR and CDR2 FQNEAQ (reference sequence). The CDR3 DNA follows: TGTGCCAGCAGCTTAATTTTGGAGGTCGGTGAGCAGTTCTTC. Its translation: CASSLILEVGEQFF.

This chain uses TRBV7-2 with TRBJ1-5; D gene unclear. This CDR3 comprises 16 residues. The germline V and J ends were trimmed by 5 bases and 5 bases, with 19 bases remaining between them. Germline CDR1 reads SGHTA; CDR2 reads FQGNSA. CDR3 loop: CASSLIGGGLDQPQHF. The CDR3 nucleotides are TGTGCCAGCAGCCTAATCGGAGGTGGCTTGGATCAGCCCCAGCATTTT.

V gene TRBV6-4 combines with J gene TRBJ2-3; 11 bases match TRBD2. The ends lost 6 bases at V and 1 base at J; junction bases unmatched: 3. The CDR3 is made up of 15 amino acids. CDR1 is MRHNA and CDR2 is SNTAGT in the germline V gene. Here the CDR3 DNA reads TGTGCCAGCAGCCAACTAGCGGGGGGCACAGATACGCAGTATTTT. Translating it yields CASSQLAGGTDTQYF.

This clone has just a few counts. V and J are TRBV5-1 and TRBJ1-6, with a tentative D call TRBD1 (5 bases). Germline V CDR1 and CDR2: SGHRS, YFSETQ. This CDR3 has 15 amino acids. V dropped 4 bases and J dropped 7 bases, with 15 bases sitting between them. CDR3 residues: CASSPLGTDNSPLHF. The CDR3 DNA reads as TGCGCCAGCAGCCCCCTTGGGACGGACAATTCACCCCTCCACTTT.

This clone was observed a few times. This chain's CDR3 is CASSGTVMNTEAFF. The DNA for the CDR3 is TGTGCCAGCAGCGGTACAGTGATGAACACTGAAGCTTTCTTT. The chain uses TRBV5-4 and TRBJ1-1, with D hard to call. With 4 bases removed from V and 0 bases from J, the gap between germline ends came to 10 bases. CDR1 is SGHNT, CDR2 YYREEE, per germline (reference sequence). This CDR3 is 14 amino acids long.

The chain is built from TRBV11-3 and TRBJ2-1; 7 nucleotides align to TRBD1. J was trimmed by 2 bases and V by 4 bases; bases with no gene match: 5. This CDR3 region has 15 residues. Germline CDR1 is SGHNT and CDR2 is YENEEA. CDR3 DNA: TGTGCCAGCAGCTCAGGGGGTAAGGCCTACAATGAGCAGTTCTTC. It yields the protein CASSSGGKAYNEQFF.

The CDR3 reads CAWSPGPGGTEAFF. The CDR3 nucleotides are TGTGCCTGGAGCCCGGGCCCGGGGGGCACTGAAGCTTTCTTT. The chain links TRBV30 to TRBJ1-1; D possibly corresponds to TRBD1 (5 bases). The V end was cut by 3 bases, the J end by 4 bases, with 15 bases between. The CDR3 loop spans 14 amino acids. In germline, CDR1 is GTSNPN, CDR2 SVGIG (reference sequence).

The chain carries TRBV5-5 and TRBJ2-1; D may correspond to TRBD1 or TRBD2 (5 bases each). This CDR3 region has 15 residues. With 0 bases removed from V and 3 bases from J, the gap between germline ends came to 10 bases. Germline V gives CDR1 SGHKS, CDR2 YYEKEE (reference sequence). The CDR3 nucleotides are TGTGCCAGCAGCTTGGAGAGGGACGGCTACAATGAGCAGTTCTTC. Amino acid sequence: CASSLERDGYNEQFF.

The chain has TRBV27 and TRBJ1-2; no clear D gene. CDR3 length: 14 residues. Germline CDR1 MNHEY, CDR2 SMNVEV (reference sequence). V shed 5 bases and J shed 0 bases, with 10 bases lying between them. CDR3 residues: CASSIHGANYGYTF. The CDR3 bases are TGTGCCAGCAGTATCCACGGGGCTAACTATGGCTACACCTTC.

The rearrangement joins TRBV15 to TRBJ1-2; 9 positions agree with TRBD1. CDR1 LNHNV and CDR2 YYDKDF come from the germline V gene (reference sequence). This CDR3 comprises 16 residues. The V and J ends lost 0 bases and 4 bases, in that order; junction bases with no gene match: 6. The CDR3 loop is CATSRDRRTGAYGYTF. The CDR3 coding sequence is TGTGCCACCAGCAGAGATCGGAGGACAGGGGCCTATGGCTACACCTTC.

V and J are TRBV5-5 and TRBJ1-2; TRBD1 aligns across 7 bases. This CDR3 has 16 residues. Germline V lookup: CDR1 SGHKS, CDR2 YYEKEE (reference sequence). The J segment lost 8 bases and the V segment lost 2 bases, leaving 15 bases of the junction unmatched. In DNA form, the CDR3 reads TGTGCCAGCAGCTTCCCCATACGACAGGGTTCTATAGGCTACACCTTC. Protein: CASSFPIRQGSIGYTF. Supplemented by reference TRBV5-5 and TRBJ1-2, the full variable domain reads DAGVTQSPTHLIKTRGQQVTLRCSPISGHKSVSWYQQVLGQGPQFIFQYYEKEERGRGNFPDRFSARQFPNYSSELNVNALLLGDSALYLCASSFPIRQGSIGYTFGSGTRLTVV.

This sequence joins TRBV5-1 and TRBJ2-5, with D perhaps matching TRBD1 (6 bases). This CDR3 contains 14 residues. Trimming took off 2 bases at V and 1 base at J, with 9 bases between the two ends. Germline CDR1 and CDR2: SGHRS and YFSETQ. The CDR3 DNA reads TGCGCCAGCAGCTTTAGACAGGTCCAAGAGACCCAGTACTTC. Encoded protein: CASSFRQVQETQYF.

The chain is built from TRBV5-6 and TRBJ2-5; 9 bases are a match to TRBD1. J was trimmed by 4 bases and V by 5 bases; bases with no gene match: 9. This CDR3 spans 15 amino acids. CDR1 is SGHDT, CDR2 YYEEEE, per germline. CDR3 nucleotide sequence: TGTGCCAGCAGTCGGATTACAGGGGGCGCAGAGACCCAGTACTTC. Translated, it gives CASSRITGGAETQYF.

The chain uses TRBV2 and TRBJ2-7; D might be TRBD1 (5 bases). From germline, CDR1 is SNHLY and CDR2 FYNNEI. The CDR3 length is 14 residues. Trimming pared 1 base from V and 5 bases from J, leaving 12 bases between. CDR3 coding DNA: TGTGCCAGCAGTGAAGGGCAGGGTGTAAACGAGCAGTACTTC. It specifies CASSEGQGVNEQYF.

This clone is a singleton in its sample. The V and J genes are TRBV7-8 and TRBJ1-1; no clear D. Looked up from germline, CDR1 is SGHVS and CDR2 is FQNEAQ. There are 12 residues in the CDR3. V shed 6 bases and J shed 5 bases, with 10 bases lying between them. The CDR3 nucleotides read TGTGCCAGCAGAGCCCAAGGAACTGAAGCTTTCTTT. Its translation: CASRAQGTEAFF.

This rearrangement joins TRBV16 to TRBJ1-4; D is ambiguous. The CDR3 runs to 16 residues. Trimming removed 2 bases at V and 0 bases at J, with 10 bases between. The germline gives CDR1 KGHSY, CDR2 FQNENV. CDR3: CASSQRDPATNEKLFF. DNA of the CDR3: TGTGCCAGCAGCCAACGTGACCCCGCAACTAATGAAAAACTGTTTTTT.

For the CDR3, the DNA is TGTGCCAGCAGTGACTCACGGGACAGGGGAAGCGGGGAGCTGTTTTTT. Protein sequence: CASSDSRDRGSGELFF. The V gene is TRBV6-4, the J gene TRBJ2-2, with 10 bases identical to TRBD1. With V trimmed by 0 bases and J by 7 bases, 5 bases remained unmatched. CDR3 length equals 16 residues. Germline V CDR1 and CDR2: MRHNA, SNTAGT.

This clone appeared once. The J gene is TRBJ2-3, the V gene TRBV5-1, with D perhaps TRBD1 (5 bases). There are 13 residues in the CDR3. Per germline, CDR1 SGHRS and CDR2 YFSETQ. The ends were cut back, 5 bases at V and 0 bases at J, with 7 bases in the middle. The CDR3 loop reads CASRGASTDTQYF. CDR3 in DNA: TGCGCCAGCAGAGGGGCGAGCACAGATACGCAGTATTTT.

This chain joins TRBV25-1 and TRBJ2-2, with TRBD1 matching 10 bases. The germline V gene encodes CDR1 MGHDK and CDR2 SYGVNS. There are 15 residues in the CDR3. V trimming: 2 bases; J trimming: 3 bases; junction bases outside the gene matches: 0. The CDR3 is CASSEGTGDTGELFF. CDR3 in DNA: TGTGCCAGCAGTGAAGGGACAGGGGACACCGGGGAGCTGTTTTTT.